This record covers a single T cell receptor beta chain. Antigen unknown. At least 3 on the Clinical Activity Score was recorded for ophthalmopathy patients, who also had NOSPECS grade at least 4 and duration under 3 months. The authors took PBMCs from roughly 9.5 ml fresh peripheral blood. This entry is derived from a study of T cells in Graves' hyperthyroidism and ophthalmopathy. Study-wide points: The model forecast ophthalmopathy, anticipating it by a median roughly 6.3 months before onset. The blood repertoire included most of the expanded thyroid clonotypes above 0.001.

RNA transcripts provided the source from which TCR beta CDR3 regions were amplified. The HTBI set primed first-round TCR CDR3 RT-PCR. One entry per CDR3 protein, called by TCRdb with MiXCR from the multiplex PCR reads. The table has hundreds of thousands of distinct CDR3 sequences, more than 14% seen once. The sequencing input was blood. This receptor was taken from a woman aged 50 to 60 with Graves' ophthalmopathy.

This chain's CDR3 is CASSRQGASEYTGELFF. DNA of the CDR3: TGTGCCAGCAGCAGACAGGGGGCAAGCGAGTACACCGGGGAGCTGTTTTTT. This chain joins TRBV9 and TRBJ2-2; 10 bases align to TRBD1. CDR3 size: 17 residues. Germline V gene data show CDR1 as SGDLS and CDR2 as YYNGEE. With 4 bases clipped from V and 3 bases from J, the junction kept 9 bases outside the gene matches.